A selection of T cell receptor beta chains follows, all from one sample in a study of OX40 agonist ivuxolimab in advanced cancers. The assay was immunoSEQ multiplex PCR, and TCRdb's table has in-frame clones only and misses some. The repertoire holds roughly 6,300 clones, around four fifths seen once, with 20% to 30% in the top ten. This specimen was CD4+ or CD8+ T cells sorted from blood, taken in a trial of the OX40 agonist ivuxolimab. Source of these receptors: an adult with an advanced solid tumor such as melanoma, head and neck, liver or kidney cancer. Each CDR3 is given with its conserved first and last residue. The D gene is left open where the match is weak. The size of a clone is reported for some rows only, either as once, few or many, or as a class for expanded clones.

j_call d_call clone_size v_call cdr3_aa cdr3_nt
TRBJ2-3 TRBD2 few TRBV5-4 CASSQEGLALSTDTQYF TGCGCCAGCAGCCAAGAAGGACTAGCCCTCAGCACAGATACGCAGTATTTT
TRBJ2-1 TRBD2 NA TRBV9 CASSVEEGGLDEQFF TGTGCCAGCAGCGTAGAGGAGGGAGGGTTGGATGAGCAGTTCTTC
TRBJ2-7 NA NA TRBV7-2 CASSLLVGTRYEQYF TGTGCCAGCAGCTTATTAGTAGGGACTCGCTACGAGCAGTACTTC
TRBJ1-3 NA few TRBV13 CASSVSGNTIYF TGTGCCAGCAGCGTCAGTGGAAACACCATATATTTT
TRBJ2-2 NA NA TRBV9 CASSVHSITGELFF TGTGCCAGCAGCGTACACAGTATAACCGGGGAGCTGTTTTTT
TRBJ1-1 NA NA TRBV2 CASSETAGRVTEAFF TGTGCCAGCAGTGAAACGGCAGGGCGGGTTACCGAAGCTTTCTTT
TRBJ2-3 NA once TRBV28 CASSSPTDTQYF TGTGCCAGCAGTTCCCCCACAGATACGCAGTATTTT
TRBJ2-2 TRBD2 NA TRBV5-8 CAISTSGLNGELFF TGTGCCATATCGACTAGCGGGCTTAACGGGGAGCTGTTTTTT
TRBJ2-3 TRBD2 NA TRBV7-8 CASSLGRGGPSTDTQYF TGTGCCAGCAGCTTAGGGCGGGGGGGCCCTAGCACAGATACGCAGTATTTT
TRBJ2-7 TRBD1 NA TRBV6-5 CASQGGPYEQYF TGTGCCAGCCAAGGGGGCCCCTACGAGCAGTACTTC
TRBJ2-4 NA NA TRBV7-3 CASSLKNRQRSDSGGWAKNIQYF TGTGCCAGCAGCCTAAAAAACCGACAGCGTTCAGATTCCGGGGGATGGGCCAAAAACATTCAGTACTTC
TRBJ2-4 TRBD2 once TRBV28 CASSSQRLAGEKNIQYF TGTGCCAGCAGTTCCCAGCGACTAGCGGGAGAGAAAAACATTCAGTACTTC
TRBJ1-5 NA NA TRBV4-3 CASSQVRGRPQHF TGCGCCAGCAGCCAAGTTAGGGGACGGCCCCAGCATTTT
TRBJ2-1 NA NA TRBV7-2 CASSLTSGPYNEQFF TGTGCCAGCAGCTTAACGAGCGGGCCGTACAATGAGCAGTTCTTC
TRBJ1-1 TRBD1 medium-sized TRBV7-2 CASSWGQFGAEAFF TGTGCCAGCAGCTGGGGACAGTTTGGGGCTGAAGCTTTCTTT
TRBJ1-5 NA NA TRBV7-6 CASSPTPGGPQHF TGTGCCAGCAGTCCTACGCCTGGGGGCCCCCAGCATTTT
TRBJ2-2 NA NA TRBV5-5 CASSFVGELFF TGTGCCAGCAGCTTTGTCGGGGAGCTGTTTTTT
TRBJ1-2 TRBD1 NA TRBV6-5 CASSLDRGGLQDGYTF TGTGCCAGCAGTTTAGACAGGGGCGGGCTACAAGATGGCTACACCTTC
TRBJ1-1 NA once TRBV7-9 CASSLLGYTEAFF TGTGCCAGCAGCTTATTGGGCTACACTGAAGCTTTCTTT
TRBJ2-7 NA NA TRBV5-1 CASRKEPPYEQYF TGCGCCAGCAGAAAGGAGCCCCCCTACGAGCAGTACTTC
TRBJ2-1 NA NA TRBV28 CASSGVASPFEQFF TGTGCCAGCAGTGGGGTAGCATCCCCATTTGAGCAGTTCTTC
TRBJ1-3 TRBD1 NA TRBV6-5 CASSYRTGDNTIYF TGTGCCAGCAGTTACAGGACAGGGGACAACACCATATATTTT
TRBJ2-7 NA NA TRBV6-1 CATDIAYEQYF TGTGCCACCGACATCGCTTACGAGCAGTACTTC
TRBJ1-2 TRBD1 NA TRBV7-9 CASSWDSSGYTF TGTGCCAGCAGTTGGGACAGTTCAGGCTACACCTTC
TRBJ2-7 TRBD1 NA TRBV5-4 CASRQQGSYEQYF TGTGCCAGCAGACAACAGGGGTCCTACGAGCAGTACTTC
TRBJ1-5 NA NA TRBV5-6 CASSLWISNQPQHF TGTGCCAGCAGCTTGTGGATTAGCAATCAGCCCCAGCATTTT
TRBJ2-1 TRBD2 NA TRBV10-3 CAISETSGYNEQFF TGTGCCATCAGTGAGACTAGCGGCTACAATGAGCAGTTCTTC
TRBJ1-2 TRBD1 once TRBV4-3 CASSQDPYGTDPNYGYTF TGCGCCAGCAGCCAAGATCCTTACGGGACAGACCCTAACTATGGCTACACCTTC
TRBJ1-1 NA NA TRBV27 CASSFGVGTEAFF TGTGCCAGCAGTTTTGGAGTGGGCACTGAAGCTTTCTTT
TRBJ2-3 TRBD2 NA TRBV11-3 CASSLAGGFLNTQYF TGTGCCAGCAGCTTAGCGGGGGGTTTCCTGAATACGCAGTATTTT
TRBJ2-7 TRBD2 NA TRBV5-6 CASSPGGSPYEQYF TGTGCCAGCAGCCCGGGGGGGTCCCCCTACGAGCAGTACTTC
TRBJ2-1 NA once TRBV27 CASSLLGYNEQFF TGTGCCAGCAGTTTATTGGGCTACAATGAGCAGTTCTTC
TRBJ1-1 NA few TRBV13 CASSFSLTDTEAFF TGTGCCAGCAGCTTTTCACTGACGGACACTGAAGCTTTCTTT
TRBJ1-1 NA NA TRBV2 CASSVRSLNTEAFF TGTGCCAGCAGTGTGCGCAGCCTGAACACTGAAGCTTTCTTT
TRBJ1-5 NA NA TRBV7-9 CASSPDGNQPQHF TGTGCCAGCAGCCCAGACGGGAATCAGCCCCAGCATTTT
TRBJ1-1 NA NA TRBV7-8 CASSPGLNTEAFF TGTGCCAGCAGCCCGGGGCTGAACACTGAAGCTTTCTTT
TRBJ1-4 NA NA TRBV7-9 CASSLAGGREKLFF TGTGCCAGCAGCTTAGCCGGGGGCCGGGAAAAACTGTTTTTT
TRBJ1-1 NA NA TRBV4-3 CASSPRLNTEAFF TGCGCCAGCAGCCCAAGACTGAACACTGAAGCTTTCTTT
TRBJ2-5 TRBD2 NA TRBV9 CASSVEGGAETQYF TGTGCCAGCAGCGTAGAGGGAGGGGCGGAGACCCAGTACTTC
TRBJ2-1 TRBD1 NA TRBV11-3 CASSLGHGTGASDEQFF TGTGCCAGCAGCTTAGGCCATGGGACAGGGGCGTCGGATGAGCAGTTCTTC
TRBJ2-1 NA NA TRBV28 CASALANNEQFF TGTGCCAGCGCCCTAGCTAACAATGAGCAGTTCTTC
TRBJ2-1 TRBD2 NA TRBV7-2 CASSLGLAGPFNEQFF TGTGCCAGCAGCTTAGGACTAGCGGGGCCCTTCAATGAGCAGTTCTTC
TRBJ2-3 TRBD2 NA TRBV9 CASSVQLAGDTDTQYF TGTGCCAGCAGCGTCCAACTAGCGGGGGACACAGATACGCAGTATTTT
TRBJ1-1 NA once TRBV19 CASSEGTYTEAFF TGTGCCAGTAGTGAGGGGACTTATACTGAAGCTTTCTTT